This TCR beta chain was observed in a study of T cell repertoires in cytomegalovirus infection. Study-wide background: Carrying CMV and the relevant HLA type showed in public TCR beta signatures.

Note on this clonotype: The antigen remains unidentified.

Study-level points and caveats: The study found HLA-C-restricted CMV-specific TCR beta clonotypes dominating the ex vivo response.

The CDR3 spans 14 residues. With 6 bases removed from V and 7 bases from J, the gap between germline ends came to 16 bases. In germline, CDR1 is MNHEY, CDR2 SVGEGT. Using its own MiXCR run on the reads, TCRdb lists one record per CDR3 protein. The sample contains about 890,000 distinct CDR3 sequences, roughly a third of which appear only once. The TCR originated in a human donor in good health (CMV status not recorded). Some clones in this sample may be carry-over from other donors' samples. V and J are TRBV6-2 or TRBV6-3 and TRBJ1-5; D uncertain. Sample: cultured CD8+ T cells from PBMCs, taken from culture after CMV antigen stimulation. Here the CDR3 reads CASSEAVGVQPQHF. As DNA, the CDR3 is TGTGCCAGCAGCGAAGCCGTCGGAGTACAGCCCCAGCATTTT.